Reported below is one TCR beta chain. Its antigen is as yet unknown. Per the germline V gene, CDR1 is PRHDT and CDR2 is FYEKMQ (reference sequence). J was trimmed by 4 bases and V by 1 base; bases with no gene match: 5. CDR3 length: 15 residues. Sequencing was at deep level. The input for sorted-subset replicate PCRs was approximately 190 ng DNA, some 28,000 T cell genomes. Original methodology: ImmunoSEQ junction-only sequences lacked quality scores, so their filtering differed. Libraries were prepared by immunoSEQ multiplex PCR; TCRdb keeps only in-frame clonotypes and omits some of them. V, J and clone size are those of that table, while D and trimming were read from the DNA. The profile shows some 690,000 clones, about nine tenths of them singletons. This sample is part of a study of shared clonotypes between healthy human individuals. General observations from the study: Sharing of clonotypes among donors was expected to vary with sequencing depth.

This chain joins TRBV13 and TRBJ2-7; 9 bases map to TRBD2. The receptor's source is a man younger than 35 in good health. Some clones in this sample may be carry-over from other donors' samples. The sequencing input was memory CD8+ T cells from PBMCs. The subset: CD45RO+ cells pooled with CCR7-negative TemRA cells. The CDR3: CASSLAASGIYEQYF. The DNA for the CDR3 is TGTGCCAGCAGCTTAGCTGCTAGCGGGATTTACGAGCAGTACTTC. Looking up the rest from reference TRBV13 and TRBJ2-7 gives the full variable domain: AAGVIQSPRHLIKEKRETATLKCYPIPRHDTVYWYQQGPGQDPQFLISFYEKMQSDKGSIPDRFSAQQFSDYHSELNMSSLELGDSALYFCASSLAASGIYEQYFGPGTRLTVT.